The rows below give T cell receptor beta chains drawn from one sample of a study of metastatic and nonmetastatic thyroid tumors. TCRdb reanalyzed the PCR reads with MiXCR. The data show approximately 15,000 clones, with 24% seen just once and approximately 8.4% held by the top ten. Sequencing used tumor tissue. The source is a female donor with papillary thyroid cancer or a benign thyroid nodule (not recorded which). Some clones in this sample may be carry-over from other donors' samples. The CDR3 runs from the conserved cysteine through the conserved F or W.

J gene | V gene | CDR3 protein
TRBJ2-1 | TRBV7-2 | CASSRQAPGTGVGNEQFF
TRBJ1-2 | TRBV7-2 | CASSAPLDYGYTF
TRBJ2-7 | TRBV19 | CASKPGQGSYEQYF
TRBJ2-1 | TRBV11-2 | CASSRRTSGGVSYNEQFF
TRBJ1-1 | TRBV20-1 | CSGLGFFLPGATTEAFF
TRBJ2-5 | TRBV19 | CASSRLADQETQYF
TRBJ1-6 | TRBV5-6 | CASTKREVIYSPLHF
TRBJ1-2 | TRBV3-1 | CASSHEGQKGADF
TRBJ2-1 | TRBV2 | CASSEGPSGWNEQFF
TRBJ1-1 | TRBV6-1 | CATYRLGTEAFF
TRBJ1-2 | TRBV27 | CASSPDRVLSGYTF
TRBJ2-7 | TRBV7-2 | CASSSPTGGSYEQYF
TRBJ1-1 | TRBV20-1 | CSASLQASEAFF
TRBJ1-1 | TRBV19 | CASSRHPNTEAFF
TRBJ1-1 | TRBV5-6 | CASSLRKNTEAFF
TRBJ1-6 | TRBV5-1 | CASSESSYNSPLHF
TRBJ2-1 | TRBV20-1 | CSARDGGTGNNEQFF
TRBJ2-2 | TRBV6-4 | CASSPAEDRAGELFF
TRBJ1-4 | TRBV19 | CAVRDTANEKLFF
TRBJ1-2 | TRBV10-3 | CAISETSGRGYTF
TRBJ2-7 | TRBV24-1 | CATSDYYEQYF
TRBJ1-1 | TRBV12-3/TRBV12-4 | CASSLAMQNTEAFF
TRBJ2-7 | TRBV6-5 | CASSYGPRSYEQYF
TRBJ2-5 | TRBV5-1 | CASSLGAVWTQYF